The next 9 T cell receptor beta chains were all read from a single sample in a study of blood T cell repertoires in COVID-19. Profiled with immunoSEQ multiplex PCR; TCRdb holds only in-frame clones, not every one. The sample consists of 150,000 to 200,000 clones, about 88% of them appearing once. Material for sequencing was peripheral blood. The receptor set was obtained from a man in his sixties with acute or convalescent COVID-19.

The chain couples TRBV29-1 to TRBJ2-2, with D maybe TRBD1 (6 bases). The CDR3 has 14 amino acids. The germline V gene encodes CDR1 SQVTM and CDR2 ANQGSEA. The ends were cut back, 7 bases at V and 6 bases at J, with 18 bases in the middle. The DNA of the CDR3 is TGCAGCGGTGGTTCTGGGGGCCGGGCCGGGGAGCTGTTTTTT. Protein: CSGGSGGRAGELFF.

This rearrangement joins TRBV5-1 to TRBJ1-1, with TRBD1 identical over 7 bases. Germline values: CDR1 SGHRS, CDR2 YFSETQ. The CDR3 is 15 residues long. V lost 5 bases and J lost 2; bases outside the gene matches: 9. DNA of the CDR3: TGCGCCAGCAGACATTTCGACAGGGCTAACACTGAAGCTTTCTTT. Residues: CASRHFDRANTEAFF.

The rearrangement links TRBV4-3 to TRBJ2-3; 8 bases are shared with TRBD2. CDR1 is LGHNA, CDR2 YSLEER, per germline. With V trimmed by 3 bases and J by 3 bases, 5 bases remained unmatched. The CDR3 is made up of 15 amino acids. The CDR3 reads CASSQTSGSTDTQYF. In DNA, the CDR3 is TGCGCCAGCAGCCAGACAAGCGGGAGTACAGATACGCAGTATTTT.

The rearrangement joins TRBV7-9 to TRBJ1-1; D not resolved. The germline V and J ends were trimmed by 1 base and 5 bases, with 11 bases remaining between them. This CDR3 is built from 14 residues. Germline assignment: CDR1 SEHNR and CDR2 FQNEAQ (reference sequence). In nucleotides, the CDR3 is TGTGCCAGCAGCTTAGGGGTGGCGGGGACTGAAGCTTTCTTT. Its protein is CASSLGVAGTEAFF.

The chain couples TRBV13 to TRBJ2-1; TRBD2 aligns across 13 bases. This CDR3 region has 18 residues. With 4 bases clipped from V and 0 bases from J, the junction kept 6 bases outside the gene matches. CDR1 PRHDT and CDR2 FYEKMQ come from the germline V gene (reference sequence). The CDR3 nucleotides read TGTGCCAGCAGCTCCACTAGCGGGAGGGAGAGCTCCTACAATGAGCAGTTCTTC. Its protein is CASSSTSGRESSYNEQFF.

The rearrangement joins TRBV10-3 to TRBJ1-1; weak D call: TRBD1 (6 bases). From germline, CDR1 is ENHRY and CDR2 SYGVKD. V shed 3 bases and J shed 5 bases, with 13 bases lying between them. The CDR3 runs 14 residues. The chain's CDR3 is CAISDPRGGTEAFF. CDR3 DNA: TGTGCCATCAGTGATCCCAGGGGTGGAACTGAAGCTTTCTTT.

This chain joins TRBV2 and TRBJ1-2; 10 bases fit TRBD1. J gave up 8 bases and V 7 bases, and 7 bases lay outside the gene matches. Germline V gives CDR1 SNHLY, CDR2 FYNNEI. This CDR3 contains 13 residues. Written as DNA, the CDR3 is TGTGCCAGCACCCCGACAGGGGGCAGGGGCTACACCTTC. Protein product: CASTPTGGRGYTF. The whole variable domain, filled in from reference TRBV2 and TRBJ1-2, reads EPEVTQTPSHQVTQMGQEVILRCVPISNHLYFYWYRQILGQKVEFLVSFYNNEISEKSEIFDDQFSVERPDGSNFTLKIRSTKLEDSAMYFCASTPTGGRGYTFGSGTRLTVV.

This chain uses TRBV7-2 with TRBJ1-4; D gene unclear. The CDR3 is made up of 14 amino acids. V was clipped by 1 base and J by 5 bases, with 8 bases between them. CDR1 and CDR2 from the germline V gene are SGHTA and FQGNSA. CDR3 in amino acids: CASSLVVRNEKLFF. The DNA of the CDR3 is TGTGCCAGCAGCTTAGTTGTGCGGAATGAAAAACTGTTTTTT.

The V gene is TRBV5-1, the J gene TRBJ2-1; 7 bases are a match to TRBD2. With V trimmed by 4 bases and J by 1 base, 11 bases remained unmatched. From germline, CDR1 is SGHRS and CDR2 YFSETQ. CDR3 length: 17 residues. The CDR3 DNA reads TGCGCCAGCAGCCCGGGCATTAGCGGGCTATCCTACAATGAGCAGTTCTTC. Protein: CASSPGISGLSYNEQFF.